Listed below are T cell receptor beta chains from one sample, sequenced in a study of cytomegalovirus exposure and HLA in healthy donors. Some clones are missing from TCRdb's copy, which holds only in-frame ones; the method was immunoSEQ multiplex PCR. The data show roughly 160,000 clones, with roughly 79% seen just once and roughly an eighth held by the top ten. Input material: PBMCs. These receptors originate from a woman between 45 and 60 years old in good health and CMV-seronegative. Each CDR3 is given with its conserved first and last residue. A D gene is named only where the DNA matches it firmly. Not every row has a clone size; where given, it reads once, few, many or a size class.

size,D,J,V,DNA,CDR3
-,TRBD1,TRBJ1-2,TRBV18,TGTGCCAGCTCACCACAAGCCCCGGGGACAGGGAACTATGGCTACACCTTC,CASSPQAPGTGNYGYTF
-,TRBD2,TRBJ2-1,TRBV7-9,TGTGCCAGCAGCTTAGGGGGACTAGCGGGATACAATGAGCAGTTCTTC,CASSLGGLAGYNEQFF
-,TRBD2,TRBJ2-3,TRBV18,TGTGCCAGCTCACCGAGCGGGGCCCAAAGCACAGATACGCAGTATTTT,CASSPSGAQSTDTQYF
-,-,TRBJ2-7,TRBV7-2,TGTGCCAGCAGCTCCTCGGAGCGGTCCTCCTACGAGCAGTACTTC,CASSSSERSSYEQYF
-,-,TRBJ1-1,TRBV7-8,TGTGCCAGCAGCTCACGCGTGAACACTGAAGCTTTCTTT,CASSSRVNTEAFF
-,-,TRBJ2-7,TRBV6-5,TGTGCCAGCAGTTACTCGTGGGGCCAGGGGAACCACGAGCAGTACTTC,CASSYSWGQGNHEQYF
-,TRBD1,TRBJ1-2,TRBV6-5,TGTGCCAGCAGCCAGGGACAGGGGGCGAACTATGGCTACACCTTC,CASSQGQGANYGYTF
-,-,TRBJ2-1,TRBV18,TGTGCCAGCTCACCAAACGTGGAGTTAACCAACAATGAGCAGTTCTTC,CASSPNVELTNNEQFF
few,-,TRBJ1-2,TRBV7-2,TGTGCCAGCAGCTGGAGGAGACAAACGGAGGGCTACACCTTC,CASSWRRQTEGYTF
-,TRBD1,TRBJ1-1,TRBV27,TGTGCCAGCAGTTCTTTAATCCAGGGGGCTAACACTGAAGCTTTCTTT,CASSSLIQGANTEAFF
-,TRBD2,TRBJ2-1,TRBV7-9,TGTGCCAGCAGCTTGAACCTAGCGGGAGGTTCCTCCTACAATGAGCAGTTCTTC,CASSLNLAGGSSYNEQFF
few,TRBD2,TRBJ2-7,TRBV2,TGTGCCAGCAGTCGGCTAGCGGGAGTGTCAAACGAGCAGTACTTC,CASSRLAGVSNEQYF
-,TRBD1,TRBJ2-7,TRBV13,TGTGCCAGCAGCCTCGGACAGGACGCCTCCTACGAGCAGTACTTC,CASSLGQDASYEQYF
-,-,TRBJ2-6,TRBV5-1,TGCGCCAGCAGCTTGGACAGCTCTGGGGCCAACGTCCTGACTTTC,CASSLDSSGANVLTF
-,-,TRBJ1-2,TRBV7-9,TGTGCCAGCAGCCCGGGACCGGAGGGTGGCTACACCTTC,CASSPGPEGGYTF
-,-,TRBJ2-7,TRBV28,TGTGCCTTAGGGGGGAGGGATCGGAACGAGCAGTACTTC,CALGGRDRNEQYF
few,-,TRBJ2-5,TRBV6-6,TGTGCCAGCAGTACTCCCGGGGGGCTTGAGACCCAGTACTTC,CASSTPGGLETQYF
-,-,TRBJ2-1,TRBV10-3,TGTGCCATCAGGGGGGGTGGGGGAGGCAATGAGCAGTTCTTC,CAIRGGGGGNEQFF
medium-sized,TRBD1,TRBJ1-3,TRBV28,TGTGCCAGCGGGACAGGGAGCTCTGGAAACACCATATATTTT,CASGTGSSGNTIYF
-,-,TRBJ2-2,TRBV9,TGTGCCAGCAGCGTAGTACGGGAGTGGGGCGGGGAGCTGTTTTTT,CASSVVREWGGELFF
few,TRBD1,TRBJ1-2,TRBV6-6,TGTGCCAGCAGTTACGTCAGGGGGCTCTATGGCTACACCTTC,CASSYVRGLYGYTF
-,TRBD1,TRBJ1-1,TRBV5-3,TGTGCCAGAAGCACTGGACAGGGCTTGAACACTGAAGCTTTCTTT,CARSTGQGLNTEAFF
-,TRBD1,TRBJ2-7,TRBV19,TGTGCCAGTACCGCCACAGGGGGCGGATACTACGAGCAGTACTTC,CASTATGGGYYEQYF
-,-,TRBJ2-1,TRBV6-5,TGTGCCAGCAGCCAAGGCAGGGGTGCCTACAATGAGCAGTTCTTC,CASSQGRGAYNEQFF
-,-,TRBJ1-1,TRBV4-1,TGCGCCAGCAGCTCCCCCCGGGGGAACACTGAAGCTTTCTTT,CASSSPRGNTEAFF
-,TRBD1,TRBJ2-1,TRBV12-5,TGTGCTAGTGGTCCCCGGACAGGGAATGAGCAGTTCTTC,CASGPRTGNEQFF
-,-,TRBJ2-1,TRBV2,TGTGCCAGCAGTCCGAAGGGAGGTGGGTCCTACAATGAGCAGTTCTTC,CASSPKGGGSYNEQFF
-,TRBD1,TRBJ2-7,TRBV11-2,TGTGCCAGCAACCCTGGGGGGACAGGGGCCTACGAGCAGTACTTC,CASNPGGTGAYEQYF
-,-,TRBJ2-7,TRBV27,TGTGCCAGCAGTTCCTTTCGGGATGGCGAGCAGTACTTC,CASSSFRDGEQYF
-,-,TRBJ2-3,TRBV7-2,TGTGCCAGCAGCAAAGCGAACGGGAAGTCGGCAGATACGCAGTATTTT,CASSKANGKSADTQYF
-,-,TRBJ1-2,TRBV30,TGTGCCTGGAGTTCCAACTATAACTATGGCTACACCTTC,CAWSSNYNYGYTF
-,-,TRBJ2-7,TRBV7-2,TGTGCCAGCTGGAAGGAAGGACAGTTCTACGAGCAGTACTTC,CASWKEGQFYEQYF
-,TRBD1,TRBJ1-2,TRBV19,TGTGCCAGTAACACAGGGGGCGACTATGGCTACACCTTC,CASNTGGDYGYTF
-,TRBD1,TRBJ2-3,TRBV6-1,TGTGCCAGCAGTGAACCCCTCGGAGGACAGGAGGCAGATACGCAGTATTTT,CASSEPLGGQEADTQYF
-,-,TRBJ1-2,TRBV6-5,TGTGCCAGCAGTTACCTTTCGGCGCGGGGGAGGGGAGGCTACACCTTC,CASSYLSARGRGGYTF
-,TRBD1,TRBJ2-7,TRBV29-1,TGCAGCGTTGAAGTAGACAGGGTCCACGAGCAGTACTTC,CSVEVDRVHEQYF
-,TRBD1,TRBJ2-7,TRBV5-6,TGTGCCAGCAGCACATTACAGGGGATCTCCTACGAGCAGTACTTC,CASSTLQGISYEQYF
-,-,TRBJ1-2,TRBV29-1,TGCAGCGGTGGGACCCGGGGAGGAGGCTACACCTTC,CSGGTRGGGYTF
few,-,TRBJ1-4,TRBV6-5,TGTGCCAGCCGAAGTTTAGAGGAAAAACTGTTTTTT,CASRSLEEKLFF
-,TRBD2,TRBJ2-7,TRBV7-9,TGTGCCAGCAGCTTGAGGACTAGCGGCTCCTACGAGCAGTACTTC,CASSLRTSGSYEQYF
-,-,TRBJ1-5,TRBV7-2,TGTGCCAGCAGCCCTCTGGGGGCGAGCAATCAGCCCCAGCATTTT,CASSPLGASNQPQHF
-,TRBD1,TRBJ1-2,TRBV19,TGTGCCAGTATCCAGGACAGGGAATATGGCTACACCTTC,CASIQDREYGYTF
-,TRBD1,TRBJ2-7,TRBV28,TGTGCCAGCAGTCCCGCTTCGGACAGGGGAGATGAGCAGTACTTC,CASSPASDRGDEQYF
-,-,TRBJ1-2,TRBV10-3,TGTGCCATCAGTGATTTAGGGGTACCCTCTAACTATGGCTACACCTTC,CAISDLGVPSNYGYTF
few,-,TRBJ2-5,TRBV5-1,TGCGCCAGCAGCTCGACAGGGCTTGGAGGGGAGACCCAGTACTTC,CASSSTGLGGETQYF
-,-,TRBJ2-5,TRBV13,TGTGCCAGCAGCATACACAGCTCCGGGGCCCAGTACTTC,CASSIHSSGAQYF
-,-,TRBJ2-2,TRBV21-1,TGTGCCAGCAGCAAGCGTGCTCTTAGCTACACCGGGGAGCTGTTTTTT,CASSKRALSYTGELFF
-,-,TRBJ1-3,TRBV11-2,TGTGCCAGCAGCTTAGATCTAGGAGGGAATCTCGGAAACACCATATATTTT,CASSLDLGGNLGNTIYF
once,TRBD2,TRBJ2-1,TRBV7-2,TGTGCCAGCAGCTCCCGACTAGCGGGAGTGGAAAATGAGCAGTTCTTC,CASSSRLAGVENEQFF
-,-,TRBJ1-5,TRBV27,TGTGCCAGCAGTTTTTCTATGAATAGCAATCAGCCCCAGCATTTT,CASSFSMNSNQPQHF
-,TRBD1,TRBJ2-2,TRBV10-2,TGCGCCAGCACCTGGACAGGGGCTTTCGGGGAGCTGTTTTTT,CASTWTGAFGELFF
-,TRBD1,TRBJ2-3,TRBV28,TGTGCCAGCAGGGTATTTGCCGGGACAGAAACAGATACGCAGTATTTT,CASRVFAGTETDTQYF